This entry concerns a single TCR beta chain. Its antigen is still unknown. The sample is drawn from a study of T cell responses to AZD1222 COVID-19 vaccine. Study observations and caveats: Spike was spanned by vaccine-associated CD4 TCRs, with dominance at 160-218 and 743-854. Just 6 or 7 people given AZD1222 tested seropositive at baseline. White British donors predominated, females outnumbered males, and clonal diversity was possibly underestimated. Repertoires were obtained solely post-peak T cell response.

Libraries were prepared by immunoSEQ multiplex PCR; TCRdb keeps only in-frame clonotypes and omits some of them. The table has fewer than 70,000 clones, about three quarters seen once; the top ten hold roughly 3.5%. Trimming left V 4 bases short and J 0 bases short, with 10 bases between. The germline gives CDR1 SGHNT, CDR2 YYREEE (reference sequence). CDR3 length: 14 amino acids. This chain connects TRBV5-4 to TRBJ1-2; possible D gene TRBD1, 6 bases. Sequenced here: peripheral blood, sampled 28 days after the second AZD1222 dose. The receptor was derived from an adult who received the AZD1222 COVID-19 vaccine. CDR3 sequence reads: CASSPTGANYGYTF. CDR3 DNA sequence: TGTGCCAGCAGCCCGACAGGAGCTAACTATGGCTACACCTTC.